This T cell receptor beta chain originates from a study of blood T cell repertoires in COVID-19 (dated by TCRdb to the early 2020s). Looking at the study overall: Collaborator samples came from the United States, Italy and Spain and covered acute and convalescent phases of COVID-19. The prospective study material was composed of cDNA or gDNA derived from T cells, B-cell-depleted T cells, or PBMCs. Subjects who had been exposed to COVID-19, were actively infected with it, or had recovered from it provided the deeply sampled blood TCRbeta repertoires that made up the dataset. A freely available public database, intended as a resource for researchers studying the immune response to SARS-CoV-2, is where the repertoires were released. The samples were drawn from the first 160 participants of the ongoing ImmuneRACE study and from some 1,300 subjects provided by 6 global collaborators. A de-identified subject ID, COVID-19 status, age in years and sex were almost always included in the sample metadata. Where available, HLA class I and class II types were taken from metadata supplied by the sample provider and were not determined by assay-based typing.

About this clone itself: Its antigen remains undetermined. Base qualities are not at hand, and no much larger clone is one base apart.

Germline trimming: 8 bases from V, 2 bases from J; junction bases outside gene matches: 3. The CDR3 starts with the cysteine, ends with the phenylalanine, and has 13 residues. CDR3 DNA is the only sequence kept; it has 39 bases, read in frame from the first base. The germline V gene sets CDR1 to SNHLY and CDR2 to FYNNEI. The collaborating institutions used their own protocols to collect whole blood in K2EDTA tubes. Collaborator samples were shipped for TCRbeta analysis as frozen whole blood, isolated PBMCs, or DNA extracted from either sample type. The paper as a whole reports these results and caveats: Clinical and demographic metadata were provided uncurated, with the amount varying by source and participant.

TCRbeta CDR3 regions were amplified from genomic DNA using the immunoSEQ Assay, a bias-controlled multiplex PCR. The published analysis was carried out like this. The number of nucleated cells in each sample was estimated from the amplification of reference gene primers within the assay. To quantify the absolute abundance of each unique TCRbeta CDR3 rearrangement, sequence reads were collapsed and filtered. For each sample, productive Simpson clonality was calculated as the square root of Simpson's diversity index across productive rearrangements. TCRdb retrieved this table from immuneACCESS and kept in-frame rearrangements only. Not all clones are present; in checked studies, unresolved V genes account for under half, and no reason is known for the remainder. The D gene and trimming were derived from the DNA, and the V and J assignments and clone size from that table. The sample contains roughly 62,000 clones, more than 60% of them found a single time. Roughly 18% of the sample comes from the top ten.

Specimen: peripheral blood. This clonotype was sampled from a man aged 60 to 69 with acute or convalescent COVID-19. The rearranged chain carries TRBV2 and TRBJ1-5; 7 of the junction bases match TRBD1. CDR3 sequence: CASEGTGNQPQHF. The base sequence is TGTGCCAGCGAAGGGACAGGCAATCAGCCCCAGCATTTT.